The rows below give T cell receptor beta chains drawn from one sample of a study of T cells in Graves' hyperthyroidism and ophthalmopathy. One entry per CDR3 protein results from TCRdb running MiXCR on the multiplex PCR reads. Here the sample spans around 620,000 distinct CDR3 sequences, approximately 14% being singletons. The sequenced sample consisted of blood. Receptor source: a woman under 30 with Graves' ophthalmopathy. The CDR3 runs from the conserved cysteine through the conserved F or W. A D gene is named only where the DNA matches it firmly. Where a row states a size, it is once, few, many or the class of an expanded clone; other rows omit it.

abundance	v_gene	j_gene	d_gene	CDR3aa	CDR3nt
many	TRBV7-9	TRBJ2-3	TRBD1	CASSLEDRGPEDTQYF	TGTGCCAGCAGCTTAGAAGACAGGGGGCCTGAAGATACGCAGTATTTT
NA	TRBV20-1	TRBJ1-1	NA	CSARDLRGTGVPNTEAFF	TGCAGTGCTAGAGATCTAAGGGGAACAGGTGTACCTAACACTGAAGCTTTCTTT
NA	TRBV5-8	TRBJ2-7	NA	CASRTVEDPYEQYF	TGTGCCAGCAGAACTGTGGAGGATCCCTACGAGCAGTACTTC
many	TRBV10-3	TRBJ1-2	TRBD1	CAISDRDRGQGYTF	TGTGCCATCAGTGACAGGGACAGGGGGCAGGGCTACACCTTC
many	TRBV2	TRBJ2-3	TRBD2	CASSKTSGYLTNTQYF	TGTGCCAGCAGTAAGACTAGCGGGTACCTCACGAATACGCAGTATTTT
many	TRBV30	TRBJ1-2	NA	CAWSVSLTDRSYTF	TGTGCCTGGAGTGTAAGTTTAACCGACAGGAGCTACACCTTC
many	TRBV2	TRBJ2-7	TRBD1	CASSETGGSTYEQYF	TGTGCCAGCAGTGAAACAGGGGGCAGCACCTACGAGCAGTACTTC
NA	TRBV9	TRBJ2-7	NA	CASSVVDNSYEQYF	TGTGCCAGCAGCGTAGTCGATAATTCCTACGAGCAGTACTTC
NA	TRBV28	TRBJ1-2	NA	CASKWGYGYTF	TGTGCCAGCAAATGGGGCTATGGCTACACCTTC
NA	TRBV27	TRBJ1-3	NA	CASSPSSPRLYSSGNTIYF	TGTGCCAGCAGTCCCTCCTCCCCTCGACTATACAGCTCTGGAAACACCATATATTTT
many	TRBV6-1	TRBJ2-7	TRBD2	CASTYSGEVYEQYF	TGTGCCAGCACCTATAGCGGGGAGGTCTACGAGCAGTACTTC
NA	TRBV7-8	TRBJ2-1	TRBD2	CASSLNELAGARSLNEQFF	TGTGCCAGCAGTCTAAACGAACTAGCGGGGGCCAGGTCTCTCAATGAGCAGTTCTTC
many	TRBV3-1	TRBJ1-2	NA	CASSLHTENGYTF	TGTGCCAGCAGCCTACATACAGAGAATGGCTACACCTTC
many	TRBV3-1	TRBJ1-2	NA	CASSHRDGGYTF	TGTGCCAGCAGCCACAGGGATGGAGGCTACACCTTC
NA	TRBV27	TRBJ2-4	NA	CASSLSGRLNIQYF	TGTGCCAGCAGTTTATCGGGGCGGCTAAACATTCAGTACTTC
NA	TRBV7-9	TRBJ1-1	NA	CASSTRTAEAFF	TGTGCCAGCAGCACGCGGACAGCTGAAGCTTTCTTT
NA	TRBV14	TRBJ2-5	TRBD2	CASSPLRLAGGETQYF	TGTGCCAGCAGCCCCCTCCGGCTAGCGGGAGGTGAGACCCAGTACTTC
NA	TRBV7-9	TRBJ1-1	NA	CASSQEGQGREAFF	TGCGCCAGCAGCCAAGAAGGGCAGGGGAGGGAAGCTTTCTTT
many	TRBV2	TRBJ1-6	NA	CASSEFGGRGSPLHF	TGTGCCAGCAGTGAATTCGGGGGCAGGGGATCACCCCTCCACTTT
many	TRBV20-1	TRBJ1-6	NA	CSASESSNNSPLHF	TGCAGTGCTAGTGAATCGTCTAATAATTCACCCCTCCACTTT
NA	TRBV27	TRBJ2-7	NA	CASSLDRLYEQYF	TGTGCCAGCAGTTTAGACAGGCTGTACGAGCAGTACTTC
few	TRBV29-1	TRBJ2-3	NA	CSGGTDTQYF	TGCAGCGGGGGGACAGATACGCAGTATTTT
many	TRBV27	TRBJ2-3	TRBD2	CASSLTQPRASGSRNTQYF	TGTGCCAGCAGTTTAACCCAACCCCGGGCTAGCGGGAGCAGGAATACGCAGTATTTT